Following are 11 T cell receptor beta chains from one sample sequenced in a study of T cell changes during pregnancy in multiple sclerosis. The protocol was immunoSEQ multiplex PCR, while the TCRdb copy is restricted to in-frame clones and leaves out a portion. Of some 20,000 clones listed, roughly 90% are singletons. This material consisted of CD4+ T cells from peripheral blood mononuclear cells, taken in the first trimester of pregnancy. The source is a female donor in good health, enrolled as a control in a pregnancy study.

The chain recombines TRBV9 with TRBJ2-7; 10 nucleotides match TRBD2. Per the germline V gene, CDR1 is SGDLS and CDR2 is YYNGEE. The CDR3 spans 15 residues. The trim removed 2 bases at V and 4 bases at J, leaving 6 bases unmatched. DNA for the CDR3: TGTGCCAGCAGCGTTTCGCCTAGCGGGGGTTACGAGCAGTACTTC. As protein: CASSVSPSGGYEQYF.

To note about this clone: The sample holds other DNA sequences that translate to the same CDR3. The J gene is TRBJ1-1, the V gene TRBV6-5, with D uncertain. The CDR3 spans 15 residues. Trimming cost V 0 bases and J 5 bases, with 13 bases left between them. Germline values: CDR1 MNHEY, CDR2 SVGAGI. This CDR3 reads CASSYSIGGETEAFF. DNA of the CDR3: TGTGCCAGCAGTTACTCGATAGGAGGCGAGACTGAAGCTTTCTTT.

The genes are TRBV2 and TRBJ1-6, with 8 bases that match TRBD1. CDR1 is SNHLY, CDR2 FYNNEI, per germline. This CDR3 spans 13 amino acids. After removal of 8 bases from V and 10 bases from J, the junction contained 7 bases not matched to a gene. CDR3 amino acids: CASGQGLESPLHF. In nucleotides, the CDR3 is TGTGCCAGCGGACAGGGTTTAGAGTCACCCCTCCACTTT.

This chain joins TRBV6-4 and TRBJ2-3; TRBD2 is a possible D gene (7 bases). The CDR3 contains 15 residues. CDR1 is MRHNA and CDR2 is SNTAGT in the germline V gene. Trimming shortened V by 0 bases and J by 4 bases, and 11 bases separated the two germline ends. CDR3 sequence: CASSDSGGAADTQYF. The CDR3 DNA sequence: TGTGCCAGCAGTGACTCGGGGGGGGCGGCAGATACGCAGTATTTT.

The V call is TRBV6-1, the J call TRBJ2-7; weak D call: TRBD2 (6 bases). With 7 bases removed from V and 3 bases from J, the gap between germline ends came to 13 bases. This CDR3 spans 13 amino acids. Germline V gene sequence: CDR1 MNHNS, CDR2 SASEGT. This CDR3 reads CASKGSGDYEQYF. CDR3 bases: TGTGCCAGCAAAGGTTCGGGAGACTACGAGCAGTACTTC.

The table lists this clone with a few counts. The chain links TRBV7-3 to TRBJ2-3, with D hard to call. Germline V gene data show CDR1 as SGHTA and CDR2 as FQGTGA. Trimming pared 7 bases from V and 4 bases from J, leaving 12 bases between. The CDR3 totals 13 residues. Here the CDR3 reads CASKRSPADTQYF. The CDR3 region has the DNA TGTGCCAGCAAAAGAAGTCCGGCAGATACGCAGTATTTT.

This clone was recorded a few times. The chain's CDR3 is CASRFGRGEHF. CDR3 coding DNA: TGTGCCAGTAGGTTTGGGAGAGGCGAGCATTTT. The rearrangement uses TRBV19 and TRBJ1-5; D remains ambiguous. The ends were cut back, 6 bases at V and 14 bases at J, with 14 bases in the middle. CDR1 is LNHDA, CDR2 SQIVND, per germline (reference sequence). The CDR3 is 11 residues long. The variable domain in full, with the rest retrieved from reference TRBV19 and TRBJ1-5, is DGGITQSPKYLFRKEGQNVTLSCEQNLNHDAMYWYRQDPGQGLRLIYYSQIVNDFQKGDIAEGYSVSREKKESFPLTVTSAQKNPTAFYLCASRFGRGEHFGDGTRLSIL.

The V and J genes are TRBV9 and TRBJ2-3, with D possibly TRBD1 on 7 matching bases. Germline V CDR1 and CDR2: SGDLS, YYNGEE. The V end lost 0 bases, the J end lost 1 base, and 12 bases lay between the germline ends. CDR3 length: 16 residues. In nucleotides, the CDR3 is TGTGCCAGCAGCGTAGCCGCGGGACAGCGCACAGATACGCAGTATTTT. Translation gives CASSVAAGQRTDTQYF.

The CDR3 nucleotides are TGTGCCAGCAGTCCCGGGACAGGGGCCCCCTATTGGTACTTC. Residues: CASSPGTGAPYWYF. The chain uses TRBV2 and TRBJ2-7, with TRBD1 matching 10 bases. Germline lookup yields CDR1 SNHLY and CDR2 FYNNEI. V shed 5 bases and J 12 bases; nucleotides not matched to a gene: 13. This CDR3 has 14 amino acids.

The V gene is TRBV11-2, the J gene TRBJ2-1, with TRBD2 matching 9 bases. The CDR3 is made up of 16 amino acids. CDR1 and CDR2 (germline): SGHAT, FQNNGV. Trimming took 3 bases from V and 10 from J; bases not matched to a gene: 13. CDR3 DNA: TGTGCCAGCAGCTTCCCCTTTGGCGGGGGGGCACTCGAGCAGTTCTTC. Protein sequence: CASSFPFGGGALEQFF.

The chain carries TRBV6-5 and TRBJ2-7; 7 bases align to TRBD1. CDR1 MNHEY and CDR2 SVGAGI come from the germline V gene. V lost 4 bases and J lost 1; bases outside the gene matches: 7. The CDR3 is made up of 15 amino acids. In DNA, the CDR3 is TGTGCCAGCAGTTCTCTGACAGGGTTATCCTACGAGCAGTACTTC. The encoded protein is CASSSLTGLSYEQYF.